This paragraph reports one T cell receptor (beta chain). Its antigen is as yet unknown. The source of the sample is a study of neoadjuvant anti-PD-1 for oral cavity cancer. Time point meaning: after neoadjuvant nivolumab, at surgical resection. Analysis of PBMCs was direct, with no culture step. General study results and limits: Pretreatment Treg/Th17 ratio correlated inversely with post-treatment tumor clonality.

CDR1 LNHDA and CDR2 SQIVND come from the germline V gene (reference sequence). The CDR3 is 14 residues long. V lost 4 bases, J lost 7 bases, and 4 bases stayed unmatched. Clones were read by immunoSEQ multiplex PCR, and TCRdb kept only the in-frame ones, dropping some. The sample shows 63,000 or so clones, less than 90% of them seen only once. This chain connects TRBV19 to TRBJ2-5; TRBD2 agrees at 12 bases. The material was PBMCs, obtained after nivolumab (anti-PD-1) treatment. The clonotype originates from a person between 40 and 85 years old with oral cavity squamous cell carcinoma. The CDR3 DNA sequence: TGTGCCAGTAGTACCGGACTAGCGGGAAGGACCCAGTACTTC. It yields the protein CASSTGLAGRTQYF.